This passage covers 23 T cell receptor beta chains from one sample sequenced in a study of cytomegalovirus exposure and HLA in healthy donors. PCR involved 60 Vbeta and 13 Jbeta primers. Only in-frame clones appear in the TCRdb table, and some are missing; sequencing was by immunoSEQ multiplex PCR. Of over 150,000 clones in the sample, around 79% were seen once. Sequenced sample: PBMCs. The receptors shown here come from a young man in good health and CMV-seronegative.

This clone occurred once. The V gene is TRBV28, the J gene TRBJ2-7; the D is unclear. Trimming cost V 6 bases and J 7 bases, with 13 bases left between them. The germline V gene has CDR1 MDHEN and CDR2 SYDVKM. The CDR3 is made up of 12 amino acids. The CDR3 DNA follows: TGTGCCAGCAGCTCCTCGTCGTTGGAGCAGTACGTC. Protein: CASSSSSLEQYV.

V usage is TRBV7-8 and J usage is TRBJ2-7, with D maybe TRBD1 (6 bases). The V gene's germline CDR1 is SGHVS and CDR2 FQNEAQ. The V end lost 3 bases, the J end lost 1 base, and 10 bases lay between the germline ends. The CDR3 spans 14 residues. The CDR3 DNA follows: TGTGCCAGCAGCTTGCCAGGGGATTCCTACGAGCAGTACGTC. Protein sequence: CASSLPGDSYEQYV.

This sequence joins TRBV27 and TRBJ2-3; 10 nucleotides align to TRBD1. With V trimmed by 2 bases and J by 3 bases, 8 bases remained unmatched. This CDR3 is built from 17 residues. Germline CDR1 reads MNHEY; CDR2 reads SMNVEV (reference sequence). CDR3 sequence: CASSLGWGQGLTDTQYF. For the CDR3, the DNA is TGTGCCAGCAGTTTAGGTTGGGGACAGGGGTTGACAGATACGCAGTATTTT.

The J gene is TRBJ2-1, the V gene TRBV14, with D possibly matching TRBD2 (5 bases). From germline, CDR1 is SGHDN and CDR2 FVKESK. Trimming removed 2 bases at V and 6 bases at J, with 17 bases between. The CDR3 totals 16 residues. The CDR3 here is CASSQTRAVFGNEQFF. The CDR3 DNA sequence: TGTGCCAGCAGCCAAACCCGAGCGGTGTTCGGCAATGAGCAGTTCTTC.

This clone was observed a handful of times. The chain employs TRBV6-5 and TRBJ2-3, with 7 bases matching TRBD2. Trimming cost V 2 bases and J 3 bases; bases outside gene matches: 5. CDR1 MNHEY and CDR2 SVGAGI come from the germline V gene. The CDR3 length is 15 residues. CDR3 DNA sequence: TGTGCCAGCAGTTACCGGGGGGACCTAACAGATACGCAGTATTTT. Protein product: CASSYRGDLTDTQYF.

V is TRBV6-1 and J is TRBJ1-6, with a weak D call TRBD1 (6 bases). Trimming cost V 11 bases and J 7 bases, with 15 bases left between them. Germline loops: CDR1 MNHNS, CDR2 SASEGT. This CDR3 spans 13 amino acids. As DNA, the CDR3 is TGTGCCGGCCGGACAGCCCAAAATTCACCCCTCCACTTT. This encodes CAGRTAQNSPLHF.

The genes are TRBV5-5 and TRBJ2-5, with TRBD2 identical over 10 bases. The CDR3 runs to 16 residues. Germline-derived CDR1 and CDR2 are SGHKS and YYEKEE (reference sequence). J lost 5 bases, V lost 3 bases, and 10 bases had no gene match. The CDR3 DNA sequence: TGTGCCAGCAGCTCCTACCCAGCGGGGGGGAGTGAGACCCAGTACTTC. It encodes CASSSYPAGGSETQYF. Full variable domain (outside the CDR3, taken from reference TRBV5-5 and TRBJ2-5): DAGVTQSPTHLIKTRGQQVTLRCSPISGHKSVSWYQQVLGQGPQFIFQYYEKEERGRGNFPDRFSARQFPNYSSELNVNALLLGDSALYLCASSSYPAGGSETQYFGPGTRLLVL.

This clone was counted between two and nine times. This chain links TRBV27 with TRBJ1-6; no definite D call. V lost 3 bases to trimming and J lost 3 bases, with 9 bases between them. This CDR3 spans 15 amino acids. Germline loops: CDR1 MNHEY, CDR2 SMNVEV (reference sequence). Here the CDR3 reads CASSLLGLYNSPLHF. For the CDR3, the DNA is TGTGCCAGCAGTTTGCTTGGCCTCTATAATTCACCCCTCCACTTT.

A few counts support this clone. Other DNA sequences within the sample encode an identical CDR3. The genes are TRBV7-9 and TRBJ1-4; 8 nucleotides align to TRBD1. This CDR3 comprises 13 residues. Germline V gene sequence: CDR1 SEHNR, CDR2 FQNEAQ (reference sequence). Trimming took 3 bases from V and 7 from J; bases not matched to a gene: 1. The CDR3 spells CASSFGQGEKLFF. Written as DNA, the CDR3 is TGTGCCAGCAGCTTCGGACAGGGTGAAAAACTGTTTTTT.

V is TRBV27 and J is TRBJ1-5, with 7 bases fitting TRBD1. The V and J ends lost 6 bases and 3 bases, in that order; junction bases with no gene match: 8. This CDR3 spans 15 amino acids. Germline CDR1 is MNHEY and CDR2 is SMNVEV (reference sequence). This chain's CDR3 is CASRPAGQLNQPQHF. The CDR3, as DNA: TGTGCCAGCAGGCCCGCGGGACAGCTCAATCAGCCCCAGCATTTT.

CDR3: CASSQDGFGQGEAFF. Here the CDR3 DNA reads TGCGCCAGCAGCCAAGATGGTTTTGGACAGGGGGAAGCTTTCTTT. The V gene is TRBV4-3, the J gene TRBJ1-1; 9 nucleotides line up with TRBD1. CDR1 is LGHNA and CDR2 is YSLEER in the germline V gene. V lost 0 bases and J lost 8; bases outside the gene matches: 7. The CDR3 is 15 amino acids.

The chain is built from TRBV29-1 and TRBJ1-2; the D gene is possibly TRBD1 (6 bases). This CDR3 has 15 residues. The V end lost 0 bases, the J end lost 4 bases, and 15 bases lay between the germline ends. The germline gives CDR1 SQVTM, CDR2 ANQGSEA. The CDR3 loop reads CSVEDGQGMGYGYTF. CDR3 coding DNA: TGCAGCGTTGAAGATGGTCAGGGGATGGGCTATGGCTACACCTTC.

V and J are TRBV7-3 and TRBJ2-4, with 9 bases matching TRBD2. The CDR3 has 18 amino acids. The ends lost 3 bases at V and 5 bases at J; junction bases unmatched: 14. Germline V gene lookup returns CDR1 SGHTA and CDR2 FQGTGA. Written as DNA, the CDR3 is TGTGCCAGCAGCTTCTACCCTCTGGCTAGCGGGGTGGAAAACATTCAGTACTTC. Encoded protein: CASSFYPLASGVENIQYF.

The rearrangement uses TRBV5-6 and TRBJ2-5; the D is unclear. CDR3 length equals 13 residues. Trimming pared 3 bases from V and 4 bases from J, leaving 10 bases between. Germline CDR1 is SGHDT and CDR2 is YYEEEE. CDR3 residues: CASSSPGVETQYF. The CDR3, as DNA: TGTGCCAGCAGCTCGCCAGGTGTAGAGACCCAGTACTTC.

The chain couples TRBV5-1 to TRBJ1-6; possibly TRBD1 for D (5 bases). The CDR3 is made up of 14 amino acids. CDR1 is SGHRS and CDR2 is YFSETQ in the germline V gene. Trimming removed 4 bases from V and 4 bases from J, with 9 bases in between. The chain's CDR3 is CASSADSYNSPLHF. The CDR3 DNA reads as TGCGCCAGCAGCGCCGACAGTTATAATTCACCCCTCCACTTT.

The chain recombines TRBV6-1 with TRBJ2-7; the match to TRBD2 covers 9 bases. CDR1 MNHNS and CDR2 SASEGT come from the germline V gene. With 3 bases clipped from V and 2 bases from J, the junction kept 5 bases outside the gene matches. The CDR3 consists of 15 residues. CDR3 in DNA: TGTGCCAGCAGTGATGGTGGCGGGGGGGCCTACGAGCAGTACGTC. It is translated as CASSDGGGGAYEQYV.

J is TRBJ1-2 and V is TRBV29-1; 7 bases map to TRBD1. V was clipped by 6 bases and J by 0 bases; unmatched bases: 4. The germline V gene has CDR1 SQVTM and CDR2 ANQGSEA. There are 13 residues in the CDR3. The CDR3 sequence is CSVATGSNYGYTF. The CDR3 region has the DNA TGCAGCGTAGCGACAGGGTCTAACTATGGCTACACCTTC.

The rearrangement uses TRBV19 and TRBJ2-1; 11 bases line up with TRBD2. Germline CDR1 and CDR2: LNHDA and SQIVND (reference sequence). The V segment lost 1 base and the J segment 4 bases; nucleotides outside the gene matches: 6. The CDR3 sequence is 17 residues long. The CDR3 sequence: CASSIVWTSGLYNEQFF. CDR3 nucleotides: TGTGCCAGTAGTATAGTCTGGACTAGCGGGCTTTACAATGAGCAGTTCTTC.

The chain employs TRBV6-1 and TRBJ2-7; D gene unclear. CDR3 length equals 11 residues. Germline CDR1 and CDR2: MNHNS and SASEGT. The V and J ends lost 4 bases and 3 bases respectively, with 4 bases between them. The CDR3 sequence: CASSGNYEQYV. The CDR3 DNA reads TGTGCCAGCAGTGGGAACTACGAGCAGTACGTC.

V and J are TRBV4-1 and TRBJ2-3, with 13 bases identical to TRBD2. The CDR3 runs 16 residues. Germline loops: CDR1 MGHRA, CDR2 YSYEKL. V was pared by 4 bases and J by 2 bases, with 3 bases of the junction left unmatched. This CDR3 is CASSRGLAGDTDTQYF. In DNA, the CDR3 is TGCGCCAGCAGCCGCGGACTAGCGGGGGACACAGATACGCAGTATTTT.

This chain connects TRBV7-8 to TRBJ2-6; a weak D match, TRBD1 (6 bases). Germline V gene lookup returns CDR1 SGHVS and CDR2 FQNEAQ. This CDR3 has 16 amino acids. The ends were cut back, 5 bases at V and 2 bases at J, with 13 bases in the middle. Written as DNA, the CDR3 is TGTGCCAGCAGCACCGCGGCAGGGGCTGGGGCCAACGTCCTGACTTTC. As protein: CASSTAAGAGANVLTF. Based on the CDR3 plus reference TRBV7-8 and TRBJ2-6, the full variable domain is GAGVSQSPRYKVAKRGQDVALRCDPISGHVSLFWYQQALGQGPEFLTYFQNEAQLDKSGLPSDRFFAERPEGSVSTLKIQRTQQEDSAVYLCASSTAAGAGANVLTFGAGSRLTVL.

The gene calls are TRBV6-5 and TRBJ1-2; a possible D gene is TRBD1 (6 bases). Germline V gives CDR1 MNHEY, CDR2 SVGAGI. The length of the CDR3 is 15 residues. Trimming shortened V by 2 bases and J by 4 bases, and 14 bases separated the two germline ends. CDR3 DNA sequence: TGTGCCAGCAGTTACGGGACACTGGGGGTCTATGGCTACACCTTC. It codes for CASSYGTLGVYGYTF.

The chain joins TRBV5-4 to TRBJ2-7; D may be TRBD1 (5 bases). This CDR3 region has 13 residues. V lost 0 bases and J lost 3, with 7 bases in between. Per the germline V gene, CDR1 is SGHNT and CDR2 is YYREEE (reference sequence). The CDR3 region is CASSLGGYYEQYV. For the CDR3, the DNA is TGTGCCAGCAGCTTGGGGGGCTACTACGAGCAGTACGTC.